This T cell receptor beta chain was recovered during a study of cytomegalovirus exposure and HLA in healthy donors. About this clone: Its target is not known.

The PCR made use of 60 Vbeta and 13 Jbeta primers. Assay used: immunoSEQ multiplex PCR; TCRdb lists only in-frame clones, some missing. This table has some 90,000 clones, over 75% appearing once. Study-wide findings and caveats: There was a cluster of highly shared sequence variants that was likely a sequencing artifact. CMV serostatus was the only recorded immune exposure for donors. Later on, an analysis showed TCR association rates differing by HLA locus, with DRB1 the most and HLA-C the fewest. Later analysis found that TCR beta chains associated with HLA were more clonally expanded than other, equally common chains.

V lost 1 base and J lost 2, with 27 bases in between. This CDR3 region has 21 residues. Germline lookup yields CDR1 LGHNA and CDR2 YSLEER. The source of this sequence is a man younger than 40 in good health and CMV-seropositive. The J gene is TRBJ2-1, the V gene TRBV4-3, with D perhaps TRBD1 (6 bases). The sequenced sample consisted of PBMCs. The CDR3 reads CASSQGLGTTDPRRAYNEQFF. In nucleotides, the CDR3 is TGCGCCAGCAGCCAAGGTTTAGGGACAACAGACCCCCGTAGGGCCTACAATGAGCAGTTCTTC.